This TCR beta chain was captured in a study of blood T cell repertoires in COVID-19. Study-level background: The origin of the acute and convalescent COVID-19 samples was the United States, Italy and Spain. PBMCs, B-cell-depleted T cells, or T cells provided the cDNA or gDNA that made up the material.

The CDR3 covers 17 residues. Germline V CDR1 and CDR2: GTSNPN, SVGIG (reference sequence). V lost 0 bases and J lost 5; bases outside the gene matches: 14. Only in-frame clones appear in the TCRdb table, and some are missing; sequencing was by immunoSEQ multiplex PCR. This sample has roughly 400,000 clones, with approximately 92% found just once. Ages ranged from about 18 to 89 years, with residence in fewer than 25 US areas. Clinical history as reported by participants underpinned cohort assignment. The receptor's source is a man aged 30 to 45 who had recovered from COVID-19. The rearrangement uses TRBV30 and TRBJ1-1, with 8 nucleotides matching TRBD1. Sequencing input: PBMCs or T cells enriched from blood (not recorded which). The CDR3 DNA reads TGTGCCTGGAGTGTACGGGGCAGGGGGCTATTAGGTACTGAAGCTTTCTTT. Translating gives CAWSVRGRGLLGTEAFF.